This T cell receptor (beta chain) was recovered during a study of graft-versus-host responses after intestinal transplantation. As for the study in general: Those transplanted obtained multivisceral, liver-intestinal, or isolated intestinal grafts.

As regards this clone: Its antigen is unidentified. The same CDR3 is also encoded by other DNA sequences in this sample.

Assay used: immunoSEQ multiplex PCR; TCRdb lists only in-frame clones, some missing. The sample lists tens of thousands of clones, about 88% occurring once. The CDR3 has 14 amino acids. Trimming pared 2 bases from V and 1 base from J, leaving 3 bases between. CDR1 and CDR2 (germline): KGHSH, LQKENI. Study conclusions and caveats: Individuals who had graft-donor T cell macrochimerism had allografts that showed high graft-versus-host to host-versus-graft clonal ratios. The authors found GvH clones in recipient marrow, some appearing first in ileum or blood.

This sequence originates from a human patient who received an intestinal transplant, so some T cells may come from the graft donor. The input for sequencing was PBMCs, taken around 68 days after intestinal transplantation. V usage is TRBV18 and J usage is TRBJ1-6, with D uncertain. CDR3 region: CASSPGSYNSPLHF. The CDR3 DNA follows: TGTGCCAGCTCACCAGGTTCCTATAATTCACCCCTCCACTTT.